Listed here is a single TCR beta chain. What it binds is not known. Per germline, CDR1 LNHDA and CDR2 SQIVND (reference sequence). CDR3 size: 14 residues. V was clipped by 7 bases and J by 4 bases, with 14 bases between them. The sample belongs to a study of shared clonotypes between healthy human individuals. Study summary: CD4 naive and memory got three plates each, CD8 naive two, CD8 memory one. Study outcomes and limitations: In general, naive subsets displayed greater estimated richness than memory subsets did.

The authors split each subset's genomic DNA evenly across several immunoSEQ plates. Clones were read by immunoSEQ multiplex PCR, and TCRdb kept only the in-frame ones, dropping some. Among hundreds of thousands of clones, roughly 96% were seen once, and the ten largest hold over 0.095%. Positively selected for CCR7, the CD45RO-negative cells used as naive CD8 cells excluded terminally differentiated effector memory CD45RA+ cells. This rearrangement joins TRBV19 to TRBJ1-3, with D unresolved. The sample taken for sequencing was naive CD8+ T cells sorted from blood. This receptor was taken from a woman in her 30s in good health. CDR3 nucleotides: TGTGCCAGTAATCAAGGTCTACGGGGAAACACCATATATTTT. This encodes CASNQGLRGNTIYF.